This TCR beta chain was captured by sequencing in a study of cytomegalovirus exposure and HLA in healthy donors. Study context: Unique TCRs from HLA-typed donors, roughly 87 million of them, were held in an early data release.

This CDR3 is 14 amino acids long. Germline V lookup: CDR1 KGHSH, CDR2 LQKENI. V shed 5 bases and J shed 5 bases, with 13 bases lying between them. This clone has more than one count but fewer than ten. Its specificity is unknown. General observations from the study: There were 164 TCR beta chains listed as cytomegalovirus-associated.

Primers: 60 Vbeta forward and 13 Jbeta reverse. Some clones are missing from TCRdb's copy, which holds only in-frame ones; the method was immunoSEQ multiplex PCR. The sample gives more than 95,000 clones, approximately 69% of which show up once; 3.2% is in the top ten. This clonotype originated in a man aged 25 to 45 in good health and CMV-seronegative. The sample was PBMCs. The rearrangement links TRBV18 to TRBJ1-5, with D uncertain. CDR3 sequence reads: CASSEQLNDQPQHF. DNA for the CDR3: TGTGCCAGCTCAGAACAGTTAAATGATCAGCCCCAGCATTTT.